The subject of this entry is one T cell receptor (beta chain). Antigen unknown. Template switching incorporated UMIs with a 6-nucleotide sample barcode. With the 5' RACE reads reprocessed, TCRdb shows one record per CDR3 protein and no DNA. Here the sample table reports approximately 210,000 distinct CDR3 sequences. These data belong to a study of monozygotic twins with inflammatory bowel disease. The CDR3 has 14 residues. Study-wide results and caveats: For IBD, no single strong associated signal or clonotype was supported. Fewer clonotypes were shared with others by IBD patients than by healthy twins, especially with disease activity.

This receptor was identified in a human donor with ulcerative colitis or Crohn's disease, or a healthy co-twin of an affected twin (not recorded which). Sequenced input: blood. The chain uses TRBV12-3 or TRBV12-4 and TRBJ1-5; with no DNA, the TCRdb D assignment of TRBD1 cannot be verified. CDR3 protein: CASRHKGLGQPQHF.